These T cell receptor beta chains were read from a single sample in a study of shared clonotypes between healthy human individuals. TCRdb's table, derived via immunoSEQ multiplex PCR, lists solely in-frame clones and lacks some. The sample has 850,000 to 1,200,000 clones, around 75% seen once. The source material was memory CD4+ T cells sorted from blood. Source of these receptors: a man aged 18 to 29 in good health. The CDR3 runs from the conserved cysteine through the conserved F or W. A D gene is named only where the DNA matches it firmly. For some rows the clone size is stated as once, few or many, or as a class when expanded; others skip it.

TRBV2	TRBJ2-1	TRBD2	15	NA	TGTGCCATGAAGACTAGCGGGAGTTCTTACAATGAGCAGTTCTTC	CAMKTSGSSYNEQFF
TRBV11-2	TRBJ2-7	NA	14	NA	TGTGCCAGCAGCTCCCTGGGGCGTACCTACGAGCAGTACTTC	CASSSLGRTYEQYF
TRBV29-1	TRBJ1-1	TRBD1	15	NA	TGCAGCGTATCTAGAACAGGGGGCATGAACACTGAAGCTTTCTTT	CSVSRTGGMNTEAFF
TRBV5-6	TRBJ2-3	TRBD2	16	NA	TGTGCCAGCAGCGCATTAGCGGGGAGAGGGCCAGATACGCAGTATTTT	CASSALAGRGPDTQYF
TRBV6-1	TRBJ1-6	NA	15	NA	TGTGCCAGCAGTGTAATGGGGGGCGACTATTCACCCCTCCACTTT	CASSVMGGDYSPLHF
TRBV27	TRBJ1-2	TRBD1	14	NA	TGTGCCAGCAGTCCTGGGACAGCCGGTGAGGGCTACACCTTC	CASSPGTAGEGYTF
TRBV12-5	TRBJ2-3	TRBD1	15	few	TGTGCTAGTGGGTCCGGGACAGGGGCGACAGATACGCAGTATTTT	CASGSGTGATDTQYF
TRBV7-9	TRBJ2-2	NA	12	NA	TGTGCCAGCATCACTAACACCGGGGAGCTGTTTTTT	CASITNTGELFF
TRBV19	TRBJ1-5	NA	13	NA	TGTGCCAGTAGTATAGATCGGTATCAGCCCCAGCATTTT	CASSIDRYQPQHF
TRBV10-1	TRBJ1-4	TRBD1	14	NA	TGCGCCAGCAGTGATCAGGGGGCCAGGGAAAAACTGTTTTTT	CASSDQGAREKLFF
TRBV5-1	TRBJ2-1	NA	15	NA	TGCGCCAGCAGCTTGGAGGTTACCCCCTACAATGAGCAGTTCTTC	CASSLEVTPYNEQFF
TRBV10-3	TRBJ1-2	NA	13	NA	TGTGCCATCAGTGAGGCAGGGGTTGGTGGCTACACCTTC	CAISEAGVGGYTF
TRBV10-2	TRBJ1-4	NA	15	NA	TGCGCCAGCAGTGAGTCGGGTTTCTCTAATGAAAAACTGTTTTTT	CASSESGFSNEKLFF
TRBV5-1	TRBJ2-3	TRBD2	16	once	TGCGCCAGCAGCTTGGACGCGGGAGGGGCGGCAGATACGCAGTATTTT	CASSLDAGGAADTQYF
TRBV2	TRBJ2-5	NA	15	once	TGTGCCAGCAGACAAGAGGGCAGGAGCCAAGAGACCCAGTACTTC	CASRQEGRSQETQYF
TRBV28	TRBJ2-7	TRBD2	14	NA	TGTGCCAGCCTCCCCAGCGGGGGACCCTACGAGCAGTACTTC	CASLPSGGPYEQYF
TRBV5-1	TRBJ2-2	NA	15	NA	TGCGCCAGCAGCTTCACCCAGACCAACACCGGGGAGCTGTTTTTT	CASSFTQTNTGELFF
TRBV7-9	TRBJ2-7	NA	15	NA	TGTGCCAGCAGCTCAGGGCCGGGACATTCCTACGAGCAGTACTTC	CASSSGPGHSYEQYF
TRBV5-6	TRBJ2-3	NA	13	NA	TGTGCCAGCAGCTTGGAGTTTCCAGATACGCAGTATTTT	CASSLEFPDTQYF
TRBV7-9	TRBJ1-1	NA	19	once	TGTGCCAGCACCTACTGGACCAGGGACACCCTCCAGGGGAACACTGAAGCTTTCTTT	CASTYWTRDTLQGNTEAFF
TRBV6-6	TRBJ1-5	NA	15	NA	TGTGCCAGCAGTTACAACCAGGGTGGCAATCAGCCCCAGCATTTT	CASSYNQGGNQPQHF
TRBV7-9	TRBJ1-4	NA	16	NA	TGTGCCAGCAGCTTAGGGGACGGAGCAACTAATGAAAAACTGTTTTTT	CASSLGDGATNEKLFF
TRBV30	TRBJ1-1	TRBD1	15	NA	TGTGCCTGGAAACGGCAGGGGGGTGGGAACACTGAAGCTTTCTTT	CAWKRQGGGNTEAFF
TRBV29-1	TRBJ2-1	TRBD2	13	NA	TGCAGCGTGGGGACTAGCGGGAACAATGAGCAGTTCTTC	CSVGTSGNNEQFF
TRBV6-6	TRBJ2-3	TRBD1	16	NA	TGTGCCAGCAGTTCTCCTTCACAGGGGGCTGCAGATACGCAGTATTTT	CASSSPSQGAADTQYF
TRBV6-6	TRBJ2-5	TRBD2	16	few	TGTGCCAGCAGGGTGACTAGCGGGAAGAGTACAGAGACCCAGTACTTC	CASRVTSGKSTETQYF
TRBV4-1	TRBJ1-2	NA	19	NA	TGCGCCAGCAGCCAAGAACCCTCGTCGCCGGGACAAACTAACTATGGCTACACCTTC	CASSQEPSSPGQTNYGYTF
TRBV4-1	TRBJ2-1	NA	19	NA	TGCGCCAGCAGCCAAGAGGGGGGATTAGGAGGGCGAACCTACAATGAGCAGTTCTTC	CASSQEGGLGGRTYNEQFF
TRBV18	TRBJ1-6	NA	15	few	TGTGCCAGCTCAGGTGGAGGGAGTTCAAATTCACCCCTCCACTTT	CASSGGGSSNSPLHF
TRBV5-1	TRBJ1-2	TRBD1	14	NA	TGCGCCAGCAGCTGGGACAGTTTAACCTATGGCTACACCTTC	CASSWDSLTYGYTF
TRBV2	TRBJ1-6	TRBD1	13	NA	TGTGCCAGCAGTCAGGGGGTAGGGTCACCCCTCCACTTT	CASSQGVGSPLHF
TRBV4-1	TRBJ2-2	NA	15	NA	TGCGCCAGCAGCCAGGCCGGCGCGTACACCGGGGAGCTGTTTTTT	CASSQAGAYTGELFF
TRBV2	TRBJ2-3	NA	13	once	TGTGCCAGCAGTGAGGAGCACACAGATACGCAGTATTTT	CASSEEHTDTQYF
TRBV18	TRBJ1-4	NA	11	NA	TGTGCCAGCTCCCCCGAGGGAAAACTGTTTTTT	CASSPEGKLFF